This TCR beta chain stems from a study of T cell repertoires in cytomegalovirus infection. TCRdb processed the reads anew with MiXCR; each CDR3 protein has one entry. This sample has fewer than 250,000 distinct CDR3 sequences, with 9% to 15% found just once. This clonotype was seen ten or more times. Its antigen is unidentified. Findings and limits, study-wide: CMV-specific TCR beta clonotypes restricted by HLA-C dominated the ex vivo response.

CDR3 length: 13 amino acids. The junction had 1 base not matched to a gene; V was cut back by 3 bases and J by 2 bases. The J gene is TRBJ2-7, the V gene TRBV12-3 or TRBV12-4; 7 nucleotides line up with TRBD1. This clonotype originated in a human donor in good health (CMV status not recorded). Some clones in this sample may be carry-over from other donors' samples. Input material: PBMCs. In DNA form, the CDR3 reads TGTGCCAGCAGTTTCCAGGGGGCCTACGAGCAGTACTTC. Translated: CASSFQGAYEQYF.